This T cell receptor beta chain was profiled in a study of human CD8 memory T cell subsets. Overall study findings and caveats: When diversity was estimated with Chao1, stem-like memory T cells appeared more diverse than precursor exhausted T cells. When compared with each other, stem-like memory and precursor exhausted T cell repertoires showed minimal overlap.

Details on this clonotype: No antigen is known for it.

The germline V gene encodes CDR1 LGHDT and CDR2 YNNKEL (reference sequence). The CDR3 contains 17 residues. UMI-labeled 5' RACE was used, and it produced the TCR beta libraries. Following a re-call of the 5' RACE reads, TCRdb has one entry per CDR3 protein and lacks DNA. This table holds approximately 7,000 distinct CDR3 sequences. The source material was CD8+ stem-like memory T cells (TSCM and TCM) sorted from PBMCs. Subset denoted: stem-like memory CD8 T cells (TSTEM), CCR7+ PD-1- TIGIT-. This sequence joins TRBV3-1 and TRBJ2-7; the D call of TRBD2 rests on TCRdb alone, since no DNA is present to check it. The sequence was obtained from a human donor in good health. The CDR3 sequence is CASSGKGLDRSPYEQYF.